These 15 T cell receptor beta chains were sequenced from one sample in a study of blood T cell repertoires in COVID-19. Method: immunoSEQ multiplex PCR; TCRdb's copy keeps in-frame clones and lacks some. The sample contains 190,000 or so clones, 85% to 90% of which appear only once. Sequencing was done on a sample of PBMCs or T cells enriched from blood (not recorded which). The receptors come from a man younger than 40 who had recovered from COVID-19.

This clone showed up just a few times. The V gene is TRBV5-1, the J gene TRBJ1-6; 11 bases align to TRBD1. Germline V gene lookup returns CDR1 SGHRS and CDR2 YFSETQ. CDR3 size: 18 residues. Germline trimming cut 0 bases from V and 4 bases from J; bases unmatched to any gene: 6. This CDR3 reads CASSLGPGQGVYNSPLHF. The CDR3 DNA sequence: TGCGCCAGCAGCTTGGGCCCGGGACAGGGGGTTTATAATTCACCCCTCCACTTT.

The V and J genes are TRBV30 and TRBJ2-1, with a tentative D call TRBD2 (6 bases). The germline CDR1 and CDR2 sequences are GTSNPN and SVGIG (reference sequence). Trimming left V 2 bases short and J 9 bases short, with 11 bases between. There are 12 residues in the CDR3. CDR3 protein: CAWSNRGIEQFF. CDR3 nucleotide sequence: TGTGCCTGGAGTAATCGGGGGATTGAGCAGTTCTTC. Using reference TRBV30 and TRBJ2-1 for the parts outside the CDR3, the full variable domain is SQTIHQWPATLVQPVGSPLSLECTVEGTSNPNLYWYRQAAGRGLQLLFYSVGIGQISSEVPQNLSASRPQDRQFILSSKKLLLSDSGFYLCAWSNRGIEQFFGPGTRLTVL.

The chain has TRBV7-6 and TRBJ1-1; the D gene is possibly TRBD1 (5 bases). V lost 2 bases and J lost 6, with 13 bases in between. In germline, CDR1 is SGHVS, CDR2 FNYEAQ. The CDR3 is 14 amino acids. CDR3 in DNA: TGTGCCAGCAGCTTATCAGGGCAGGGTTCTGAAGCTTTCTTT. Its translation is CASSLSGQGSEAFF.

The genes are TRBV28 and TRBJ2-7, with 7 bases lining up with TRBD1. CDR1 and CDR2 from the germline V gene are MDHEN and SYDVKM. Trimming removed 3 bases from V and 5 bases from J; junction bases left unmatched: 7. This CDR3 has 14 residues. The CDR3 here is CASSFRGGPDEQYF. The CDR3 nucleotides are TGTGCCAGCAGTTTTCGAGGGGGCCCAGACGAGCAGTACTTC.

V gene TRBV29-1 combines with J gene TRBJ2-1; 14 bases are a match to TRBD2. The J segment lost 6 bases and the V segment lost 7 bases, leaving 14 bases of the junction unmatched. CDR3 length: 17 residues. CDR1 SQVTM and CDR2 ANQGSEA come from the germline V gene. CDR3 DNA: TGCAGCGCCAACGGGGGACTAGCGGGAGCAAATAGCAATGAGCAGTTCTTC. Translation gives CSANGGLAGANSNEQFF.

The chain employs TRBV3-1 (or the pseudogene TRBV3-2) and TRBJ2-5, with TRBD2 matching 8 bases. V shed 0 bases and J 2 bases; nucleotides not matched to a gene: 2. This CDR3 is 15 amino acids long. CDR1 is LGHDT, CDR2 YNNKEL, per germline (reference sequence). CDR3: CASSQDPGGQETQYF. The DNA for the CDR3 is TGTGCCAGCAGCCAAGATCCGGGAGGGCAAGAGACCCAGTACTTC.

CDR3 sequence (DNA): TGTGCTAGTGGTTTGGGGACAGCTGAAGCTTTCTTT. Translation: CASGLGTAEAFF. The rearrangement links TRBV12-5 to TRBJ1-1, with TRBD1 as a possible D gene (6 bases). The CDR3 has 12 residues. Germline V gene data show CDR1 as LGHNT and CDR2 as FRNRAP. V lost 1 base and J 6 bases, leaving 6 bases between the germline ends.

The chain has TRBV3-1 (or the pseudogene TRBV3-2) and TRBJ2-1; 15 nucleotides line up with TRBD2. V dropped 3 bases and J dropped 8; count of bases not matched to a gene: 11. The germline V gene has CDR1 LGHDT and CDR2 YNNKEL (reference sequence). The CDR3 has 18 residues. CDR3 protein: CASSHGLAGGRAAHEQFF. CDR3 coding DNA: TGTGCCAGCAGCCACGGACTAGCGGGGGGGCGGGCGGCTCATGAGCAGTTCTTC.

This chain uses TRBV29-1 with TRBJ2-3, with 13 bases lining up with TRBD2. Germline CDR1 reads SQVTM; CDR2 reads ANQGSEA. Germline trimming cut 3 bases from V and 4 bases from J; bases unmatched to any gene: 4. CDR3 length equals 15 residues. CDR3 residues: CSVDGTSGNADTQYF. CDR3 coding DNA: TGCAGCGTTGACGGGACTAGCGGGAATGCAGATACGCAGTATTTT.

This clone came up a few times. The same CDR3 also results from other DNA sequences found in this sample. V and J are TRBV15 and TRBJ1-1, with D maybe TRBD1 (5 bases). The germline V and J ends were trimmed by 1 base and 4 bases, with 7 bases remaining between them. The germline V gene has CDR1 LNHNV and CDR2 YYDKDF (reference sequence). This CDR3 is built from 13 residues. For the CDR3, the DNA is TGTGCCACCAGCAGAGGCGGGGGCACTGAAGCTTTCTTT. The encoded protein is CATSRGGGTEAFF. Full variable domain (remainder filled in from reference TRBV15 and TRBJ1-1): DAMVIQNPRYQVTQFGKPVTLSCSQTLNHNVMYWYQQKSSQAPKLLFHYYDKDFNNEADTPDNFQSRRPNTSFCFLDIRSPGLGDTAMYLCATSRGGGTEAFFGQGTRLTVV.

V usage is TRBV7-6 and J usage is TRBJ2-5; possibly TRBD2 for D (6 bases). The CDR3 extends over 15 amino acids. The V gene's germline CDR1 is SGHVS and CDR2 FNYEAQ. V lost 0 bases to trimming and J lost 5 bases, with 13 bases between them. CDR3 sequence (DNA): TGTGCCAGCAGCTTAGCGACTAGTGGGGTGGAGACCCAGTACTTC. It specifies CASSLATSGVETQYF.

This clone has only one observation. The chain has TRBV11-2 and TRBJ2-1; 7 bases agree with TRBD1. Losses at the gene ends were 5 bases for V and 7 bases for J; bases not matched to a gene: 11. CDR3 length: 15 amino acids. Germline values: CDR1 SGHAT, CDR2 FQNNGV. CDR3 bases: TGTGCCAGCAGCCGTTGGGGGACAGCCTGGAATGAGCAGTTCTTC. Translated, it gives CASSRWGTAWNEQFF.

This chain links TRBV11-3 with TRBJ2-5, with 8 bases aligning to TRBD1. The ends lost 4 bases at V and 4 bases at J; junction bases unmatched: 8. The CDR3 has 15 residues. Germline V gene lookup returns CDR1 SGHNT and CDR2 YENEEA. The DNA for the CDR3 is TGTGCCAGCAGCTCCCGAGGACAGGGTGGAGAGACCCAGTACTTC. This encodes CASSSRGQGGETQYF.

This clone has just one count. The rearrangement joins TRBV13 to TRBJ1-3; tentative D call: TRBD1 (5 bases). Looked up from germline, CDR1 is PRHDT and CDR2 is FYEKMQ (reference sequence). CDR3 length: 18 residues. V was clipped by 1 base and J by 0 bases, with 16 bases between them. The CDR3 nucleotides are TGTGCCAGCAGCTTAGCGTTGGCGGGGCCCCACTCTGGAAACACCATATATTTT. Protein: CASSLALAGPHSGNTIYF.

CDR3 DNA sequence: TGTGCCTGGAGTGTAACAGGGGGCAATCAGCCCCAGCATTTT. It is translated as CAWSVTGGNQPQHF. V is TRBV30 and J is TRBJ1-5; TRBD1 matches at 7 bases. Germline trimming cut 0 bases from V and 2 bases from J; bases unmatched to any gene: 1. Germline assignment: CDR1 GTSNPN and CDR2 SVGIG (reference sequence). The CDR3 sequence is 14 residues long.